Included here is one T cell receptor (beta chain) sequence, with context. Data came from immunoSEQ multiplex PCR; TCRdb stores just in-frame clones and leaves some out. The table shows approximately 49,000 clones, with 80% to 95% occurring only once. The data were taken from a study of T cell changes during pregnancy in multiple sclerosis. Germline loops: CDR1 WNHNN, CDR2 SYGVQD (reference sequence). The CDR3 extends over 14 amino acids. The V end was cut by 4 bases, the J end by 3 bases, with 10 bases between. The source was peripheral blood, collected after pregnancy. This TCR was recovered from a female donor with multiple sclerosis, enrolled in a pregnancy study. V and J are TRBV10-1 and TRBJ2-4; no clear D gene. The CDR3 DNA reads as TGCGCCAGCAGTGGGGTTTCAGGCAAAAACATTCAGTACTTC. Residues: CASSGVSGKNIQYF.